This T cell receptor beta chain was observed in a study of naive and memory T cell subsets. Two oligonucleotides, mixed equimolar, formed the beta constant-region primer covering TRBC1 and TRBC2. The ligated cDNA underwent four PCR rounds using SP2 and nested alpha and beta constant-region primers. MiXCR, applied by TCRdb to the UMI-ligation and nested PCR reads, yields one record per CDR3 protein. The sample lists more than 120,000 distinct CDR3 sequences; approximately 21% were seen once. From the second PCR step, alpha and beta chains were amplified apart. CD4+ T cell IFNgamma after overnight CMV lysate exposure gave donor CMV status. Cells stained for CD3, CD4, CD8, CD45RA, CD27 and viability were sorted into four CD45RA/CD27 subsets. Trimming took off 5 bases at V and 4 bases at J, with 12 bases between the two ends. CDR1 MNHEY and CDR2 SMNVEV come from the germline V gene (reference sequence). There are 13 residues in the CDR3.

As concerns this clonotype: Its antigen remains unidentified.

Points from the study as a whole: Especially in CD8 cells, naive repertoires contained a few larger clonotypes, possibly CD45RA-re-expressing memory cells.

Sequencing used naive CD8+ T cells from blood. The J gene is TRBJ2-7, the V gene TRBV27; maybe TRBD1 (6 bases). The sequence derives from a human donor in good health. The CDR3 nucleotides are TGTGCCAGCAGTGGGGGACACCTATACGAGCAGTACTTC. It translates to CASSGGHLYEQYF.